One T cell receptor (beta chain) is described in this entry. The germline gives CDR1 SGDLS, CDR2 YYNGEE. There are 16 residues in the CDR3. Trimming took 0 bases from V and 2 from J, leaving 11 bases between them. This specimen comes from a study of stem cell transplantation in POMP-related autoinflammatory disease. Profiled with immunoSEQ multiplex PCR; TCRdb holds only in-frame clones, not every one. This sample yields approximately 23,000 clones, of which around 83% are seen a single time; 2% to 3% belongs to the top ten. The chain couples TRBV9 to TRBJ2-2; no firm D call. The TCR comes from a human donor with POMP-related autoinflammation and immune dysregulation (PRAID). The starting material was CD4+ T cells from PBMCs, obtained before stem cell transplantation. The CDR3 region is CASSVGALLNTGELFF. The DNA of the CDR3 is TGTGCCAGCAGCGTAGGGGCCCTCTTAAACACCGGGGAGCTGTTTTTT.